The 27 T cell receptor beta chains below were found in one sample sequenced in a study of T cell repertoires in ileal Crohn's disease. Clones were read by immunoSEQ multiplex PCR, and TCRdb kept only the in-frame ones, dropping some. There are about 16,000 clones in the sample; almost 90% occur only once, and around 5.6% lies in the top ten. The specimen sequenced was ileal tissue. The source of these receptors is an adult with Crohn's disease.

In nucleotides, the CDR3 is TGTGCCAGCAGTTTATCGAGCGGGAGGCCCTCCTACGAGCAGTACTTC. It specifies CASSLSSGRPSYEQYF. The V and J genes are TRBV27 and TRBJ2-7, with 9 nucleotides matching TRBD2. Germline CDR1 reads MNHEY; CDR2 reads SMNVEV (reference sequence). The CDR3 runs to 16 residues. The V segment lost 0 bases and the J segment 0 bases; nucleotides outside the gene matches: 3.

The chain is built from TRBV27 and TRBJ2-1; 8 bases match TRBD2. Trimming took 9 bases from V and 4 from J; bases not matched to a gene: 8. Germline V lookup: CDR1 MNHEY, CDR2 SMNVEV (reference sequence). This CDR3 spans 14 amino acids. The CDR3 nucleotides are TGTGCCAGTCTGCCTAGCGGGCATTACAATGAGCAGTTCTTC. It yields the protein CASLPSGHYNEQFF.

The chain has TRBV5-1 and TRBJ2-2, with 14 bases identical to TRBD2. The CDR3 contains 18 residues. The ends lost 9 bases at V and 3 bases at J; junction bases unmatched: 13. Germline assignment: CDR1 SGHRS and CDR2 YFSETQ. CDR3 in amino acids: CAIGGLAGGRGDTGELFF. CDR3 bases: TGCGCCATCGGCGGACTAGCGGGAGGCCGGGGAGACACCGGGGAGCTGTTTTTT.

The CDR3 nucleotides read TGTGCCAGCTCACCACCGACAGGAGAGCAGTACTTC. Residues: CASSPPTGEQYF. J is TRBJ2-7 and V is TRBV18; tentatively, D is TRBD1 (6 bases). The germline gives CDR1 KGHSH, CDR2 LQKENI. V lost 0 bases and J 7 bases, leaving 7 bases between the germline ends. The CDR3 consists of 12 residues.

V usage is TRBV18 and J usage is TRBJ2-7; TRBD2 agrees at 12 bases. This CDR3 spans 16 amino acids. Unmatched junction bases numbered 5, after V lost 1 base and J lost 4 bases. The germline gives CDR1 KGHSH, CDR2 LQKENI. The CDR3 DNA reads TGTGCCAGCTCACCACTCCAGACTAGCGGGAGATACGAGCAGTACTTC. It is translated as CASSPLQTSGRYEQYF.

The genes are TRBV29-1 and TRBJ2-3; 12 bases are shared with TRBD2. J lost 2 bases, V lost 7 bases, and 7 bases had no gene match. Germline assignment: CDR1 SQVTM and CDR2 ANQGSEA. This CDR3 spans 15 amino acids. The CDR3 sequence is CSAAGLAGYTDTQYF. The DNA of the CDR3 is TGCAGCGCTGCCGGACTAGCGGGATACACAGATACGCAGTATTTT.

This clone was observed a single time. The CDR3 is CASAGQRNYGYTF. Here the CDR3 DNA reads TGTGCCAGCGCGGGACAGCGGAATTATGGCTACACCTTC. The genes are TRBV2 and TRBJ1-2; 7 bases fit TRBD1. The junction had 8 bases not matched to a gene; V was cut back by 8 bases and J by 5 bases. The germline V gene has CDR1 SNHLY and CDR2 FYNNEI. CDR3 length equals 13 residues.

This clone was counted a few times. This sequence joins TRBV6-6 and TRBJ2-1, with 12 bases identical to TRBD2. Germline loops: CDR1 MNHNY, CDR2 SVGAGI (reference sequence). The CDR3 sequence is 15 residues long. The junction had 7 bases not matched to a gene; V was cut back by 6 bases and J by 7 bases. Written as DNA, the CDR3 is TGTGCCAGCAGAGCTACTAGCGGGAGGAAGAATGAGCAGTTCTTC. Protein sequence: CASRATSGRKNEQFF.

Turning to this clone: The junction differs from germline at one of its ends, possibly a read error. This sequence joins TRBV7-7 and TRBJ1-1, with D possibly matching TRBD1 (5 bases). The length of the CDR3 is 13 residues. Germline V lookup: CDR1 SSHAT, CDR2 FNYEAQ (reference sequence). In DNA form, the CDR3 reads TGTGCTAGCAGCTTCGACAGCAACACTGAAGCTTTCTTT. As protein: CASSFDSNTEAFF.

There are a few counts of this clone. The chain carries TRBV4-2 and TRBJ2-3; possibly TRBD2 for D (6 bases). The germline CDR1 and CDR2 sequences are LGHNA and YNFKEQ. The CDR3 contains 17 residues. V was shortened by 1 base and J by 5 bases, with 19 bases between the two germline ends. The CDR3 here is CASSQGVGGMAVDTQYF. The CDR3 nucleotides are TGTGCCAGCAGCCAAGGAGTCGGCGGGATGGCAGTAGATACGCAGTATTTT.

Points on this clone: A read error may produce the germline difference seen at one junction end. Other DNA sequences in the same sample also yield this CDR3. This chain connects TRBV5-1 to TRBJ2-2; TRBD2 aligns across 8 bases. Germline V gene data show CDR1 as SGHRS and CDR2 as YFSETQ. The CDR3 is 15 amino acids. This chain's CDR3 is CASSFGRADTGELFF. For the CDR3, the DNA is TGCGCCAGCAGCTTCGGGAGGGCCGACACTGGGGAGCTGTTTTTT.

The chain recombines TRBV6-6 with TRBJ1-5; D is unresolved. V lost 5 bases to trimming and J lost 4 bases, with 15 bases between them. This CDR3 comprises 15 residues. CDR1 MNHNY and CDR2 SVGAGI come from the germline V gene (reference sequence). CDR3 DNA: TGTGCCAGCAGTAGCTCGGGGAAACTAAATCAGCCCCAGCATTTT. Protein: CASSSSGKLNQPQHF.

This clone was seen once. The CDR3 loop is CASSSRAAYEQYF. The CDR3 nucleotides are TGTGCCAGCAGCTCCAGGGCAGCCTACGAGCAGTACTTC. The chain is built from TRBV7-2 and TRBJ2-7, with D tentatively TRBD1 (5 bases). Trimming left V 4 bases short and J 2 bases short, with 9 bases between. From germline, CDR1 is SGHTA and CDR2 FQGNSA. This CDR3 is built from 13 residues.

The J gene is TRBJ2-4, the V gene TRBV11-2; TRBD2 matches 9 bases. The CDR3 sequence is 14 residues long. Trimming at V came to 5 bases and at J to 14 bases, leaving 13 bases not matched to a gene. Germline assignment: CDR1 SGHAT and CDR2 FQNNGV. The CDR3 reads CASSTGRGGRAKYF. In DNA, the CDR3 is TGTGCCAGCAGCACCGGAAGGGGCGGGAGGGCGAAGTACTTC.

This clone was observed a single time. The gene calls are TRBV25-1 and TRBJ2-1; 13 positions match TRBD2. The CDR3 is 16 residues long. In germline, CDR1 is MGHDK, CDR2 SYGVNS. The ends lost 4 bases at V and 5 bases at J; junction bases unmatched: 5. CDR3 DNA sequence: TGTGCCAGCAGTGGGACTAGCGGGAGAAACCACAATGAGCAGTTCTTC. It encodes CASSGTSGRNHNEQFF.

The gene calls are TRBV19 and TRBJ2-7; weak D call: TRBD1 (6 bases). In germline, CDR1 is LNHDA, CDR2 SQIVND (reference sequence). This CDR3 spans 13 amino acids. V was trimmed by 6 bases and J by 4 bases, leaving 13 bases between them. DNA for the CDR3: TGTGCCAGTAGCCTCTTACAGGGTTACGAGCAGTACTTC. Protein sequence: CASSLLQGYEQYF.

The chain employs TRBV6-5 and TRBJ2-7; D remains unclear. Between the trimmed V and J ends, which lost 10 bases and 2 bases, there was a span of 18 bases. Germline V gene lookup returns CDR1 MNHEY and CDR2 SVGAGI. The CDR3 totals 14 residues. CDR3 DNA sequence: TGTGCCACCTCCGATCCGGAGCACGCCTACGAGCAGTACTTC. Translating gives CATSDPEHAYEQYF.

The rearrangement joins TRBV19 to TRBJ1-2; 7 bases agree with TRBD1. CDR3 size: 15 residues. With V trimmed by 4 bases and J by 4 bases, 9 bases remained unmatched. Germline CDR1 reads LNHDA; CDR2 reads SQIVND (reference sequence). The CDR3 region has the DNA TGTGCCAGTAGTACAAGCGGAACAGGGGTCTATGGCTACACCTTC. It encodes CASSTSGTGVYGYTF.

J is TRBJ2-5 and V is TRBV29-1; D possibly corresponds to TRBD1 (5 bases). This CDR3 contains 13 residues. Germline values: CDR1 SQVTM, CDR2 ANQGSEA. The V end was cut by 5 bases, the J end by 2 bases, with 12 bases between. The CDR3 reads CSVYTGTQETQYF. CDR3 nucleotide sequence: TGCAGCGTTTATACAGGAACGCAAGAGACCCAGTACTTC.

The chain is built from TRBV21-1 and TRBJ2-1; the table's D call of TRBD2 was not tested on the DNA. TRBV21-1 corresponds to a pseudogene. The CDR3 length is 15 residues. The CDR3 coding sequence is TGTGCCAGCAGCAAGACTAGTGGCCCTTACAATGAGCAGTTCTTC. Its translation: CASSKTSGPYNEQFF.

This chain joins TRBV6-5 and TRBJ1-2; 8 bases match TRBD1. V lost 10 bases, J lost 2 bases, and 3 bases stayed unmatched. The CDR3 covers 12 residues. Germline values: CDR1 MNHEY, CDR2 SVGAGI. CDR3 loop: CATRGRNYGYTF. CDR3 nucleotide sequence: TGTGCCACCAGGGGGCGAAACTATGGCTACACCTTC.

This clone was detected only a few times. This chain connects TRBV19 to TRBJ2-5; 9 nucleotides agree with TRBD1. TRBJ2-7 matches the DNA end more closely, so the J call is doubtful. The CDR3 is made up of 13 amino acids. Germline CDR1 reads LNHDA; CDR2 reads SQIVND (reference sequence). The CDR3 protein is CASRGQGTSEQYF. In DNA form, the CDR3 reads TGTGCCAGTAGGGGACAGGGTACTTCCGAGCAGTACTTC.

The chain has TRBV11-3 and TRBJ1-5, with 7 bases fitting TRBD1. Unmatched junction bases numbered 17, after V lost 5 bases and J lost 4 bases. From germline, CDR1 is SGHNT and CDR2 YENEEA. CDR3 length equals 18 residues. The CDR3 region is CASSLRRRHGTDNQPQHF. The CDR3, as DNA: TGTGCCAGCAGCCTCAGAAGGCGCCACGGGACAGATAATCAGCCCCAGCATTTT.

This clone is a singleton in its sample. The chain is built from TRBV7-6 and TRBJ1-5; 8 bases are a match to TRBD1. This CDR3 comprises 16 residues. V shed 5 bases and J 8 bases; nucleotides not matched to a gene: 14. Germline loops: CDR1 SGHVS, CDR2 FNYEAQ. In DNA form, the CDR3 reads TGTGCCAGCAGCACCCCCCAGCGGACAGGGAGGAAGCCCCAGCATTTT. Residues: CASSTPQRTGRKPQHF.

The chain recombines TRBV15 with TRBJ2-7, with D perhaps TRBD2 (6 bases). The germline V and J ends were trimmed by 3 bases and 11 bases, with 14 bases remaining between them. This CDR3 has 12 amino acids. CDR1 is LNHNV, CDR2 YYDKDF, per germline (reference sequence). CDR3 coding DNA: TGTGCCACCAGCAGCTTGCGGGACGTGGAGTACTTC. Amino acids: CATSSLRDVEYF.

The chain uses TRBV5-4 and TRBJ2-5; the match to TRBD2 covers 7 bases. The CDR3 loop spans 14 amino acids. With V trimmed by 4 bases and J by 1 base, 4 bases remained unmatched. Germline V CDR1 and CDR2: SGHNT, YYREEE (reference sequence). The CDR3 DNA reads TGTGCCAGCAGCATGAGCGGGACCCAAGAGACCCAGTACTTC. It is translated as CASSMSGTQETQYF.

The rearrangement joins TRBV9 to TRBJ2-2; tentatively, D is TRBD2 (5 bases). Germline CDR1 and CDR2: SGDLS and YYNGEE. The CDR3 contains 18 residues. V was shortened by 3 bases and J by 5 bases, with 23 bases between the two germline ends. As DNA, the CDR3 is TGTGCCAGCAGCGAGAGGGCAGGCCAAGCAGGCCGAACCGGGGAGCTGTTTTTT. As protein: CASSERAGQAGRTGELFF.